This T cell receptor (beta chain) emerged from a study of technical replicates of blood from a few donors. Assay: immunoSEQ multiplex PCR; the TCRdb copy retains only in-frame clones and omits some. The repertoire includes fewer than 95,000 clones, 85% to 95% of them detected once, and 0.26% sits in the top ten. With 2 bases removed from V and 6 bases from J, the gap between germline ends came to 11 bases. The CDR3 is 14 residues long. Per germline, CDR1 MDHEN and CDR2 SYDVKM. The sample was T cells isolated from PBMCs. The sequence was obtained from a human donor in good health. The rearrangement links TRBV28 to TRBJ2-1; tentatively, D is TRBD1 (5 bases). CDR3 amino acids: CASSLIQGSNEQFF. Written as DNA, the CDR3 is TGTGCCAGCAGTTTAATCCAGGGCTCCAATGAGCAGTTCTTC.